The 10 T cell receptor beta chains below all came from one sample that was sequenced in a study of T-cell memory formation after mild COVID-19. TCRdb reprocessed the 5' RACE reads with MiXCR, giving one entry per CDR3 protein. The sample holds around 340,000 distinct CDR3 sequences, roughly an eighth seen once. Sequenced material: PBMCs or a T cell subset sorted from them (not recorded which). Receptors originate from a man between 18 and 35 years old who had mild COVID-19 (a few samples of this study predate the infection). Cell type and time point are not known.

There are a few counts of this clonotype. The chain couples TRBV5-8 to TRBJ1-5; possible D gene TRBD1, 5 bases. The CDR3 is 11 residues long. Trimming took 6 bases from V and 11 from J, leaving 12 bases between them. In germline, CDR1 is SGHTS, CDR2 YDEGEE. In nucleotides, the CDR3 is TGTGCCAGCATTCCCCGACAGTCCCAGCATTTT. It encodes CASIPRQSQHF.

The chain links TRBV9 to TRBJ1-1; D is perhaps TRBD1 (6 bases). This CDR3 has 17 amino acids. CDR1 and CDR2 (germline): SGDLS, YYNGEE. V gave up 0 bases and J gave up 1 base, with 16 bases separating them. The DNA of the CDR3 is TGTGCCAGCAGCGTAGCTGGGGGCCCAGAGGGGAACACTGAAGCTTTCTTT. Its translation: CASSVAGGPEGNTEAFF. Full variable domain (rest looked up from reference TRBV9 and TRBJ1-1): DSGVTQTPKHLITATGQRVTLRCSPRSGDLSVYWYQQSLDQGLQFLIQYYNGEERAKGNILERFSAQQFPDLHSELNLSSLELGDSALYFCASSVAGGPEGNTEAFFGQGTRLTVV.

This clonotype has more than one count but fewer than ten. The rearrangement uses TRBV29-1 and TRBJ1-3, with TRBD1 as a possible D gene (6 bases). CDR1 is SQVTM, CDR2 ANQGSEA, per germline. Trimming shortened V by 5 bases and J by 0 bases, and 8 bases separated the two germline ends. The CDR3 covers 13 residues. CDR3 nucleotides: TGCAGCGTTTGGGGGCACTCTGGAAACACCATATATTTT. This translates into CSVWGHSGNTIYF. The whole variable domain, remainder taken from reference TRBV29-1 and TRBJ1-3, is SAVISQKPSRDICQRGTSLTIQCQVDSQVTMMFWYRQQPGQSLTLIATANQGSEATYESGFVIDKFPISRPNLTFSTLTVSNMSPEDSSIYLCSVWGHSGNTIYFGEGSWLTVV.

This clonotype has a handful of counts. V usage is TRBV20-1 and J usage is TRBJ2-1; weak D call: TRBD2 (7 bases). Germline V gene sequence: CDR1 DFQATT, CDR2 SNEGSKA (reference sequence). V lost 7 bases and J lost 4, with 14 bases in between. CDR3 length: 13 residues. The chain's CDR3 is CSDRGARYNEQFF. The DNA of the CDR3 is TGCAGTGATCGGGGGGCGAGGTACAATGAGCAGTTCTTC.

This clonotype has only a few counts. The gene calls are TRBV6-1 and TRBJ1-4; D gene uncertain. The CDR3 runs 15 residues. V shed 4 bases and J shed 6 bases, with 15 bases lying between them. Germline V lookup: CDR1 MNHNS, CDR2 SASEGT. The CDR3 region is CASSAFKGFDEKLFF. CDR3 in DNA: TGTGCCAGCAGTGCATTCAAGGGCTTTGATGAAAAACTGTTTTTT.

This rearrangement joins TRBV7-9 to TRBJ1-1; tentatively, D is TRBD1 (5 bases). V was shortened by 2 bases and J by 1 base, with 11 bases between the two germline ends. CDR1 and CDR2 (germline): SEHNR, FQNEAQ (reference sequence). There are 15 residues in the CDR3. DNA for the CDR3: TGTGCCAGCAGCTTATTGGGACTGGGGAACACTGAAGCTTTCTTT. Protein: CASSLLGLGNTEAFF.

The chain is built from TRBV4-3 and TRBJ2-5, with 7 bases that match TRBD1. This CDR3 spans 15 amino acids. Germline CDR1 LGHNA, CDR2 YSLEER. J was trimmed by 2 bases and V by 2 bases; bases with no gene match: 5. CDR3 DNA: TGCGCCAGCAGCCAAAACCCGGGACAGCAAGAGACCCAGTACTTC. It encodes CASSQNPGQQETQYF.

This clonotype was picked up a small number of times. The V call is TRBV6-6, the J call TRBJ2-5; TRBD1 or TRBD2 may be the D gene (5 bases each). This CDR3 spans 13 amino acids. Between the trimmed V and J ends, which lost 5 bases and 5 bases, there was a span of 12 bases. Germline CDR1 is MNHNY and CDR2 is SVGAGI (reference sequence). CDR3 in DNA: TGTGCCAGCAGTCCCAGCAGGGAGGAGACCCAGTACTTC. Translating it yields CASSPSREETQYF.

There are a few counts of this clonotype. The chain has TRBV5-1 and TRBJ1-5, with D possibly matching TRBD1 (5 bases). V lost 6 bases to trimming and J lost 2 bases, with 15 bases between them. CDR3 size: 15 residues. Germline lookup yields CDR1 SGHRS and CDR2 YFSETQ. The CDR3 here is CASTAGGIGNQPQHF. CDR3 nucleotide sequence: TGCGCCAGCACCGCGGGGGGGATTGGCAATCAGCCCCAGCATTTT.

This clonotype was counted many times. The chain has TRBV5-5 and TRBJ2-7, with TRBD1 matching over 7 bases. V trimming: 4 bases; J trimming: 4 bases; junction bases outside the gene matches: 11. From germline, CDR1 is SGHKS and CDR2 YYEKEE (reference sequence). This CDR3 contains 15 residues. The CDR3 sequence is CASSGFDRANYEQYV. The CDR3 DNA reads TGTGCCAGCAGCGGATTCGACAGGGCCAATTACGAGCAGTACGTC.